These 10 T cell receptor beta chains were all obtained from the same sample, sequenced in a study of low-dose radiotherapy and immunotherapy resistance in tumors (dated by TCRdb to between 2021 and 2024). The time point label of this sample denotes: before trial treatment. The data were produced on an Illumina HiSeq 2500. First-strand cDNA was synthesized using Superscript III and a set of TRAV- and TRBV-specific primers, so that both TCRalpha and TCRbeta chains were covered. A roughly 20-cycle PCR with Phusion amplified the TCRs, pairing a constant-region primer with the adapter that was attached to the V primers. Using fastp trimming at Q25 and MiXCR clonotype assembly, TCRdb reanalyzed the public sequencing data and kept in-frame beta chains. CDR3 protein duplicates are merged, each entry listing the most common genes and DNA. This sample gives about 82,000 distinct CDR3 sequences in total; around 18% of them show up just once. The ten largest make up less than 6% of the sample.

The sample here was PBMCs, taken before treatment. These receptor sequences come from a male donor with prostate cancer.

This clonotype was found many times. V is TRBV5-1 and J is TRBJ2-3; the D is unclear. V lost 0 bases and J 3 bases, leaving 8 bases between the germline ends. From germline, CDR1 is SGHRS and CDR2 YFSETQ. The CDR3 is made up of 14 amino acids. CDR3 sequence: CASSLGDLTDTQYF. The CDR3, as DNA: TGCGCCAGCAGCTTGGGTGACCTGACAGATACGCAGTATTTT.

In the case of this clonotype: With only one base between it and a far larger clone, this is likely a read error. The chain uses TRBV7-2 and TRBJ2-7, with D perhaps TRBD1 (5 bases). The CDR3 spans 13 residues. The germline gives CDR1 SGHTA, CDR2 FQGNSA. The V gene lost 1 base and the J gene lost 6 bases, with 10 bases spanning the gap. CDR3 coding DNA: TGTGCCAGCAGCTTAGATGCTAGGGGCGAGCAGTACTTC. This encodes CASSLDARGEQYF.

This clonotype was seen repeatedly, ten times or more. The chain joins TRBV28 to TRBJ2-5; D is unresolved. The CDR3 is 11 residues long. Germline assignment: CDR1 MDHEN and CDR2 SYDVKM. Trimming took off 11 bases at V and 4 bases at J, with 11 bases between the two ends. The CDR3 DNA reads as TGTGCCGGGCAGGCTGGAGAGACCCAGTACTTC. Amino acid sequence: CAGQAGETQYF.

This clonotype was seen ten or more times. The V gene is TRBV13, the J gene TRBJ2-1; 11 bases line up with TRBD2. Germline loops: CDR1 PRHDT, CDR2 FYEKMQ (reference sequence). Trimming at V came to 5 bases and at J to 15 bases, leaving 6 bases not matched to a gene. The CDR3 runs to 12 residues. CDR3 residues: CASSQGLAGGFF. In DNA form, the CDR3 reads TGTGCCAGCAGCCAAGGACTAGCGGGTGGGTTCTTC.

This clonotype was picked up many times. The V and J genes are TRBV28 and TRBJ2-7; 8 bases align to TRBD1. Trimming at V came to 8 bases and at J to 2 bases, leaving 5 bases not matched to a gene. Per germline, CDR1 MDHEN and CDR2 SYDVKM. CDR3 length: 13 residues. The chain's CDR3 is CASPRDRTYEQYF. As DNA, the CDR3 is TGTGCCAGCCCTCGGGACAGGACCTACGAGCAGTACTTC.

This clonotype came up many times. The J gene is TRBJ2-7, the V gene TRBV6-2 or TRBV6-3; 9 nucleotides align to TRBD1. With 5 bases clipped from V and 2 bases from J, the junction kept 7 bases outside the gene matches. This CDR3 region has 15 residues. Germline V gives CDR1 MNHEY, CDR2 SVGEGT. For the CDR3, the DNA is TGTGCCAGCAGTCGATCCCGGGACAGGGCCTACGAGCAGTACTTC. Protein product: CASSRSRDRAYEQYF.

There are a few counts of this clonotype. This sequence joins TRBV10-3 and TRBJ2-1; the D gene is possibly TRBD2 (5 bases). Germline assignment: CDR1 ENHRY and CDR2 SYGVKD. The CDR3 runs to 14 residues. V lost 8 bases and J 2 bases, leaving 13 bases between the germline ends. The CDR3 nucleotides are TGTGCCATCGGTTCGGGAACGACCTACAATGAGCAGTTCTTC. Its protein product is CAIGSGTTYNEQFF.

Remarks on this clonotype: A single base separates this from a much larger clone, so it may be a read error. V gene TRBV4-1 combines with J gene TRBJ2-2; 14 bases are a match to TRBD2. Germline V gene lookup returns CDR1 MGHRA and CDR2 YSYEKL. V lost 1 base to trimming and J lost 7 bases; unmatched junction nucleotides: 2. This CDR3 contains 16 residues. The CDR3 region is CASSQGLAGGLGELFF. The CDR3 DNA follows: TGCGCCAGCAGCCAAGGACTAGCGGGGGGGCTCGGGGAGCTGTTTTTT.

This clonotype came up a few times. The chain links TRBV5-1 to TRBJ2-7; 10 nucleotides match TRBD2. Trimming took 6 bases from V and 6 from J; bases not matched to a gene: 9. The V gene's germline CDR1 is SGHRS and CDR2 YFSETQ. The CDR3 runs to 14 residues. CDR3: CASNAGTSVAEQYF. DNA of the CDR3: TGCGCCAGCAACGCCGGGACTAGCGTAGCCGAGCAGTACTTC.

There are many counts of this clonotype. V and J are TRBV4-2 and TRBJ2-7; 7 bases agree with TRBD1. J was trimmed by 3 bases and V by 3 bases; bases with no gene match: 8. Germline CDR1 is LGHNA and CDR2 is YNFKEQ. The CDR3 totals 15 residues. CDR3 coding DNA: TGTGCCAGCAGCCAGACTCACAGGGGTCTCTACGAGCAGTACTTC. This encodes CASSQTHRGLYEQYF.